The 27 T cell receptor beta chains reported below all come from one sample, sequenced in a study of CD8 T cells in ankylosing spondylitis (dated by TCRdb to about 2017). The library came from 5' RACE. The listed sequencing device is Illumina HiSeq 2500. TCRdb trimmed public reads at Q25 via fastp, called clones via MiXCR and kept in-frame beta chains. Entries that share a CDR3 protein sequence are merged under the most common genes and DNA. This sample gives some 130,000 distinct CDR3 sequences in total; approximately 9.9% of them show up just once. The ten largest clones take up 2.5% to 4% of the sample. Sequencing was done on a sample of blood, either unsorted or a sorted T cell fraction (not recorded which). These receptor sequences come from a male donor with ankylosing spondylitis or in good health (not recorded which).

The CDR3 DNA reads TGTGCCAGCAGCCGAGGGGACGGCTCCTACAATGAGCAGTTCTTC. This gives the protein CASSRGDGSYNEQFF. This rearrangement joins TRBV7-2 to TRBJ2-1, with D perhaps TRBD1 or TRBD2 (5 bases each). The V gene lost 5 bases and the J gene lost 0 bases, with 11 bases spanning the gap. The CDR3 contains 15 residues. From germline, CDR1 is SGHTA and CDR2 FQGNSA.

The table lists this clonotype with a few counts. Written as DNA, the CDR3 is TGCAGTGCGGAGACGTATAACGGGGGCTACGAGCAGTACTTC. Its protein is CSAETYNGGYEQYF. This chain uses TRBV20-1 with TRBJ2-7; maybe TRBD2 (6 bases). CDR1 is DFQATT and CDR2 is SNEGSKA in the germline V gene (reference sequence). This CDR3 contains 14 residues. V lost 6 bases and J lost 3, with 18 bases in between.

Judged by abundance, this clonotype is medium-sized (0.01 to 0.1%). V usage is TRBV20-1 and J usage is TRBJ2-1; TRBD2 is a possible D gene (6 bases). Trimming left V 1 base short and J 8 bases short, with 9 bases between. Germline assignment: CDR1 DFQATT and CDR2 SNEGSKA (reference sequence). The CDR3 is 12 amino acids. As DNA, the CDR3 is TGCAGTGCTAGAGCGTCGGGGGATGAGCAGTTCTTC. It is translated as CSARASGDEQFF.

At least ten counts were recorded for this clonotype. This chain joins TRBV20-1 and TRBJ1-4; D unclear. Per germline, CDR1 DFQATT and CDR2 SNEGSKA (reference sequence). The CDR3 loop spans 13 amino acids. Trimming pared 7 bases from V and 0 bases from J, leaving 9 bases between. For the CDR3, the DNA is TGCAGTGTGACGGGATCAACTAATGAAAAACTGTTTTTT. Its translation: CSVTGSTNEKLFF.

Many counts were recorded for this clonotype. The V gene is TRBV7-2, the J gene TRBJ2-7; 8 nucleotides line up with TRBD2. J was trimmed by 6 bases and V by 2 bases; bases with no gene match: 9. The CDR3 runs 15 residues. CDR1 and CDR2 from the germline V gene are SGHTA and FQGNSA. This CDR3 reads CASSLRAGDLTEQYF. The CDR3 DNA follows: TGTGCCAGCAGCTTAAGAGCGGGAGACCTAACCGAGCAGTACTTC.

The gene calls are TRBV18 and TRBJ2-1; possibly TRBD1 for D (5 bases). The CDR3 sequence is 12 residues long. Trimming shortened V by 5 bases and J by 5 bases, and 7 bases separated the two germline ends. Germline values: CDR1 KGHSH, CDR2 LQKENI. As DNA, the CDR3 is TGTGCCAGCTCAGGGGCACACAATGAGCAGTTCTTC. Its translation is CASSGAHNEQFF.

This clonotype was seen at least ten times. The CDR3 DNA sequence: TGTGCCAGCAGGCTCGGGGAGGGGACCAACGAGCAGTACTTC. Protein sequence: CASRLGEGTNEQYF. The V call is TRBV3-1, the J call TRBJ2-7; 7 bases are shared with TRBD2. V shed 6 bases and J 5 bases; nucleotides not matched to a gene: 10. The CDR3 is 14 residues long. In germline, CDR1 is LGHDT, CDR2 YNNKEL (reference sequence).

This clonotype was observed a handful of times. The rearrangement links TRBV9 to TRBJ2-1; 9 bases match TRBD1. After removal of 5 bases from V and 7 bases from J, the junction contained 7 bases not matched to a gene. This CDR3 region has 14 residues. From germline, CDR1 is SGDLS and CDR2 YYNGEE. The chain's CDR3 is CASRPGTGLNEQFF. Written as DNA, the CDR3 is TGTGCCAGCAGACCCGGGACAGGGCTTAATGAGCAGTTCTTC.

This clonotype appeared many times. The V and J genes are TRBV15 and TRBJ2-2; D call uncertain. Per the germline V gene, CDR1 is LNHNV and CDR2 is YYDKDF (reference sequence). Trimming removed 1 base from V and 4 bases from J, with 1 base in between. The CDR3 has 12 residues. The CDR3 DNA follows: TGTGCCACCAGCAGAGGCACCGGGGAGCTGTTTTTT. Translating it yields CATSRGTGELFF.

This clonotype was recorded many times. CDR3: CASSRDSYSTGELFF. The DNA for the CDR3 is TGCGCCAGCTCCCGGGACTCCTACTCCACCGGGGAGCTGTTTTTT. The V gene is TRBV5-1, the J gene TRBJ2-2; D is possibly TRBD2 (6 bases). Trimming pared 7 bases from V and 4 bases from J, leaving 17 bases between. CDR3 length equals 15 residues. From germline, CDR1 is SGHRS and CDR2 YFSETQ.

This clonotype came up many times. The chain uses TRBV20-1 and TRBJ1-5, with D hard to call. This CDR3 contains 13 residues. The V gene lost 2 bases and the J gene lost 3 bases, with 8 bases spanning the gap. Germline loops: CDR1 DFQATT, CDR2 SNEGSKA (reference sequence). This CDR3 is CSARLDFNQPQHF. The CDR3 region has the DNA TGCAGTGCTAGACTGGATTTCAATCAGCCCCAGCATTTT.

This chain uses TRBV5-1 with TRBJ2-7, with 9 nucleotides matching TRBD1. The CDR3 is 16 amino acids. Germline loops: CDR1 SGHRS, CDR2 YFSETQ. J lost 2 bases, V lost 3 bases, and 9 bases had no gene match. The CDR3, as DNA: TGCGCCAGCAGCTGGCCGGGACAGGGAAACCCCTACGAGCAGTACTTC. This translates into CASSWPGQGNPYEQYF.

This clonotype has at least ten counts. The genes are TRBV7-2 and TRBJ2-3; 7 nucleotides match TRBD2. There are 13 residues in the CDR3. Germline lookup yields CDR1 SGHTA and CDR2 FQGNSA. The trim removed 2 bases at V and 4 bases at J, leaving 0 bases unmatched. Written as DNA, the CDR3 is TGTGCCAGCAGCTTACGGGAGGCAGATACGCAGTATTTT. Amino acid sequence: CASSLREADTQYF.

The J gene is TRBJ2-7, the V gene TRBV12-3 or TRBV12-4; unclear D gene. The CDR3 is 14 residues long. The V end was cut by 5 bases, the J end by 0 bases, with 11 bases between. The CDR3 sequence is CASSKEPSSYEQYF. The CDR3, as DNA: TGTGCCAGCAGTAAGGAGCCCAGCTCCTACGAGCAGTACTTC.

This clonotype was observed a handful of times. The chain has TRBV20-1 and TRBJ2-1, with D maybe TRBD1 (6 bases). V lost 5 bases and J lost 6, with 14 bases in between. The CDR3 totals 13 residues. CDR1 and CDR2 from the germline V gene are DFQATT and SNEGSKA (reference sequence). The CDR3, as DNA: TGCAGTGCTGGCGTACAGGGTACCAATGAGCAGTTCTTC. It encodes CSAGVQGTNEQFF.

The sample holds many counts of this clonotype. The J gene is TRBJ2-1, the V gene TRBV5-1; D not certain. The CDR3 has 15 amino acids. Trimming shortened V by 0 bases and J by 4 bases, and 11 bases separated the two germline ends. CDR1 and CDR2 from the germline V gene are SGHRS and YFSETQ. The CDR3 sequence: CASSLVPTLYNEQFF. The CDR3, as DNA: TGCGCCAGCAGCTTGGTTCCTACCTTATACAATGAGCAGTTCTTC.

This clonotype was detected ten times or more. This chain joins TRBV29-1 and TRBJ1-1; D possibly corresponds to TRBD1 (6 bases). CDR1 is SQVTM and CDR2 is ANQGSEA in the germline V gene. The ends were cut back, 1 base at V and 4 bases at J, with 10 bases in the middle. This CDR3 comprises 13 residues. CDR3 sequence: CSVEGGRFTEAFF. In nucleotides, the CDR3 is TGCAGCGTTGAAGGGGGGCGTTTCACTGAAGCTTTCTTT.

This clonotype has at least ten counts. CDR3 in DNA: TGTGCCAGCTCACCATTAGGGTTGAGCTCTGGGGCCAACGTCCTGACTTTC. It specifies CASSPLGLSSGANVLTF. The chain has TRBV18 and TRBJ2-6; D remains unclear. CDR3 length: 17 residues. The V gene lost 2 bases and the J gene lost 0 bases, with 11 bases spanning the gap. Germline V gene data show CDR1 as KGHSH and CDR2 as LQKENI.

V is TRBV5-1 and J is TRBJ2-5, with 7 bases identical to TRBD1. J gave up 0 bases and V 4 bases, and 12 bases lay outside the gene matches. The V gene's germline CDR1 is SGHRS and CDR2 YFSETQ. CDR3 length: 17 residues. DNA for the CDR3: TGCGCCAGCAGCCTGGGGGACAGACCCTCAAACCAAGAGACCCAGTACTTC. This encodes CASSLGDRPSNQETQYF.

This clonotype appeared many times. V usage is TRBV4-3 and J usage is TRBJ1-6; D is perhaps TRBD1 (5 bases). Trimming left V 1 base short and J 8 bases short, with 6 bases between. Germline V gene data show CDR1 as LGHNA and CDR2 as YSLEER. The CDR3 length is 13 residues. DNA for the CDR3: TGCGCCAGCAGCCAAGGACAGCATTCACCCCTCCACTTT. It yields the protein CASSQGQHSPLHF.

This clonotype showed up many times. This chain connects TRBV5-1 to TRBJ2-1; TRBD2 aligns across 13 bases. V lost 4 bases and J lost 9; bases outside the gene matches: 4. CDR1 and CDR2 (germline): SGHRS, YFSETQ. The CDR3 is 14 amino acids. The DNA of the CDR3 is TGCGCCAGCAGCATGACTAGCGGGAGGCTTGAGCAGTTCTTC. Protein sequence: CASSMTSGRLEQFF. Variable domain in full (rest from reference TRBV5-1 and TRBJ2-1): KAGVTQTPRYLIKTRGQQVTLSCSPISGHRSVSWYQQTPGQGLQFLFEYFSETQRNKGNFPGRFSGRQFSNSRSEMNVSTLELGDSALYLCASSMTSGRLEQFFGPGTRLTVL.

This clonotype was counted many times. The rearrangement joins TRBV7-9 to TRBJ2-7, with D possibly being TRBD1 (7 bases). Looked up from germline, CDR1 is SEHNR and CDR2 is FQNEAQ (reference sequence). V was trimmed by 3 bases and J by 2 bases, leaving 11 bases between them. This CDR3 region has 14 residues. The CDR3 coding sequence is TGTGCCAGCAGCTTCGCGGGACAGACCTACGAGCAGTACTTC. Amino acid sequence: CASSFAGQTYEQYF.

This clonotype was recorded at least ten times. The V and J genes are TRBV5-5 and TRBJ2-1; D is unresolved. The V gene's germline CDR1 is SGHKS and CDR2 YYEKEE (reference sequence). CDR3 size: 14 residues. Trimming stripped 4 bases from V and 7 bases from J, with 15 bases between. The CDR3 DNA is TGTGCCAGCAGCCCCCCCCCCACGGAAAATGAGCAGTTCTTC. Its protein is CASSPPPTENEQFF. The full variable domain, completed using reference TRBV5-5 and TRBJ2-1, is DAGVTQSPTHLIKTRGQQVTLRCSPISGHKSVSWYQQVLGQGPQFIFQYYEKEERGRGNFPDRFSARQFPNYSSELNVNALLLGDSALYLCASSPPPTENEQFFGPGTRLTVL.

This clonotype showed up just a few times. The rearrangement joins TRBV6-1 to TRBJ2-7; 9 bases agree with TRBD1. CDR1 and CDR2 (germline): MNHNS, SASEGT. V shed 7 bases, J shed 0 bases, and the junction held 10 bases outside the gene matches. This CDR3 contains 16 residues. CDR3 protein: CASTHSGTGNSYEQYF. CDR3 sequence (DNA): TGTGCCAGCACCCATTCTGGGACAGGGAACTCCTACGAGCAGTACTTC.

This clonotype occurred many times. The chain employs TRBV3-1 and TRBJ1-5; no clear D gene. This CDR3 is built from 13 residues. The germline V gene has CDR1 LGHDT and CDR2 YNNKEL (reference sequence). The V end was cut by 4 bases, the J end by 12 bases, with 16 bases between. In nucleotides, the CDR3 is TGTGCCAGCAGCCCCGGACGTCTTGGGGTCCAGCATTTT. It encodes CASSPGRLGVQHF.

This clonotype was seen many times. The chain combines TRBV5-6 with TRBJ2-5, with D possibly matching TRBD1 (7 bases). CDR3 length: 15 residues. Trimming took 2 bases from V and 5 from J, leaving 16 bases between them. CDR1 SGHDT and CDR2 YYEEEE come from the germline V gene. CDR3 in amino acids: CASSFSDRRVETQYF. CDR3 bases: TGTGCCAGCAGCTTTTCGGACAGGAGGGTGGAGACCCAGTACTTC.

The chain joins TRBV30 to TRBJ1-1; the D is unclear. The V gene's germline CDR1 is GTSNPN and CDR2 SVGIG (reference sequence). Between the trimmed V and J ends, which lost 2 bases and 5 bases, there was a span of 9 bases. The CDR3 is 12 amino acids. CDR3 in DNA: TGTGCCTGGAGTATGCGGACTACTGAAGCTTTCTTT. Its translation is CAWSMRTTEAFF.